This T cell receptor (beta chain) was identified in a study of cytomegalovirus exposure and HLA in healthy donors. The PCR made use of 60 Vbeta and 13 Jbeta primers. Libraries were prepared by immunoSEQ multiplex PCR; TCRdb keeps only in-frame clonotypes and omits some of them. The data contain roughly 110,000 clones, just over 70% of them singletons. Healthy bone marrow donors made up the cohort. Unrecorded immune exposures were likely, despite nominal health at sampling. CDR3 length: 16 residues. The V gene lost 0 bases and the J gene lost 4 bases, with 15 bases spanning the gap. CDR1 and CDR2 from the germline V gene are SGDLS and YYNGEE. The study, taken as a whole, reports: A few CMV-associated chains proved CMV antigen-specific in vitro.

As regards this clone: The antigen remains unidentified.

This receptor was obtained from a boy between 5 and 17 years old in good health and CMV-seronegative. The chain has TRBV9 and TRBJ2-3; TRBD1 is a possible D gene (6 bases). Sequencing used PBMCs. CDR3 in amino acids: CASSVENRALADTQYF. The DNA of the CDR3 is TGTGCCAGCAGCGTAGAAAACAGGGCCCTCGCAGATACGCAGTATTTT. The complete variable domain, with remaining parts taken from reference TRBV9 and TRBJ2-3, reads DSGVTQTPKHLITATGQRVTLRCSPRSGDLSVYWYQQSLDQGLQFLIQYYNGEERAKGNILERFSAQQFPDLHSELNLSSLELGDSALYFCASSVENRALADTQYFGPGTRLTVL.